The rows below give T cell receptor beta chains drawn from one sample of a study of Ad26.COV2.S vaccination and SARS-CoV-2 variants. TCRdb's copy holds only in-frame clones and misses some; the assay was immunoSEQ multiplex PCR. The sample holds over 300,000 clones, about 83% seen once. Sequencing was performed on peripheral blood, taken in a trial of Ad26.COV2.S vaccine versus placebo. These receptor sequences come from a person aged 18-60 years who received the Ad26.COV2.S COVID-19 vaccine or a placebo. Each CDR3 is given with its conserved first and last residue. The D gene is left open where the match is weak. A clone size is listed for some rows: how often the clone was seen (once, few, many), or a class if it is expanded.

>TRBJ2-5|TRBV7-9|NA|TRBD2
CASSHTGGLQETQYF
TGTGCCAGCAGTCATACGGGAGGCCTACAAGAGACCCAGTACTTC
>TRBJ1-2|TRBV19|NA|NA
CASSVLQIGGYTF
TGTGCCAGTAGTGTCCTACAAATTGGAGGCTACACCTTC
>TRBJ1-4|TRBV5-1|few|NA
CASSPEAQLNEKLFF
TGCGCCAGCAGCCCGGAAGCCCAGCTTAATGAAAAACTGTTTTTT
>TRBJ1-1|TRBV5-1|NA|NA
CASTKDPNTEAFF
TGCGCCAGCACCAAAGACCCGAACACTGAAGCTTTCTTT
>TRBJ2-3|TRBV11-2|NA|TRBD1
CASSLYGTATDTQYF
TGTGCCAGCAGCTTGTACGGGACAGCCACAGATACGCAGTATTTT
>TRBJ2-4|TRBV2|NA|NA
CASSAETSQSDIQYF
TGTGCCAGCAGTGCCGAAACTAGCCAGTCGGACATTCAGTACTTC
>TRBJ2-5|TRBV2|NA|TRBD2
CASSYSGRETQYF
TGTGCCAGCAGTTATAGCGGGAGAGAGACCCAGTACTTC
>TRBJ2-5|TRBV9|NA|NA
CASSGSTETQYF
TGTGCCAGCAGCGGCAGTACGGAGACCCAGTACTTC
>TRBJ1-4|TRBV10-3|NA|TRBD1
CAISNRDRGPKLFF
TGTGCCATCAGCAACCGGGACAGGGGTCCAAAACTGTTTTTT
>TRBJ1-1|TRBV5-4|NA|TRBD1
CASRRQGASEAFF
TGTGCCAGCAGAAGACAGGGGGCATCTGAAGCTTTCTTT
>TRBJ2-1|TRBV7-9|once|NA
CASAPGAYNEQFF
TGTGCCAGCGCCCCCGGGGCCTACAATGAGCAGTTCTTC
>TRBJ1-5|TRBV2|NA|NA
CASTWVGNQPQHF
TGTGCCAGCACGTGGGTAGGCAATCAGCCCCAGCATTTT
>TRBJ2-7|TRBV6-5|NA|NA
CASSYSWHSSYEQYF
TGTGCCAGCAGTTACTCGTGGCATTCCTCCTACGAGCAGTACTTC
>TRBJ1-1|TRBV15|NA|NA
CATSAMSGEAFF
TGTGCCACCAGCGCAATGTCTGGAGAAGCTTTCTTT
>TRBJ2-2|TRBV6-2/TRBV6-3|NA|TRBD2
CASSYLAGPTELFF
TGTGCCAGCAGTTACCTAGCGGGACCGACCGAGCTGTTTTTT
>TRBJ1-2|TRBV6-5|NA|NA
CASSYIDIPYGYTF
TGTGCCAGCAGTTACATCGACATCCCCTATGGCTACACCTTC
>TRBJ2-7|TRBV6-5|NA|NA
CASGEFRDTTYEQYF
TGTGCCAGCGGCGAATTCCGGGACACCACCTACGAGCAGTACTTC
>TRBJ2-7|TRBV28|NA|NA
CASSWGYEQYF
TGTGCCAGCAGCTGGGGGTACGAGCAGTACTTC
>TRBJ2-2|TRBV4-1|NA|TRBD1
CASSRQGSGELFF
TGCGCCAGCAGCAGACAGGGGTCCGGGGAGCTGTTTTTT
>TRBJ2-3|TRBV19|NA|NA
CASSIAATQYF
TGTGCCAGTAGTATAGCCGCTACGCAGTATTTT
>TRBJ2-2|TRBV15|NA|NA
CATSRGQSSQNTGELFF
TGTGCCACCAGCCGAGGACAGTCCAGCCAAAACACCGGGGAGCTGTTTTTT
>TRBJ1-2|TRBV6-4|NA|NA
CASSPEGEHHYGYTF
TGTGCCAGCAGCCCCGAAGGGGAACACCACTATGGCTACACCTTC
>TRBJ1-3|TRBV6-5|few|NA
CASSSGWDSGNTIYF
TGTGCCAGCAGTTCTGGGTGGGACTCTGGAAACACCATATATTTT
>TRBJ2-7|TRBV7-2|NA|TRBD1
CASSPGQGGYEQYF
TGTGCCAGCAGCCCCGGACAGGGGGGCTACGAGCAGTACTTC
>TRBJ1-1|TRBV5-1|NA|NA
CASSLDGINLSEAFF
TGCGCCAGCAGCTTGGATGGCATAAATTTGAGTGAAGCTTTCTTT
>TRBJ2-1|TRBV11-2|NA|TRBD2
CASSYDAGVYNEQFF
TGTGCCAGCAGCTATGATGCGGGAGTTTACAATGAGCAGTTCTTC
>TRBJ2-1|TRBV10-3|once|TRBD2
CAISEVGAGGYNEQFF
TGTGCCATCAGTGAAGTAGGAGCGGGAGGCTACAATGAGCAGTTCTTC
>TRBJ1-5|TRBV21-1|NA|NA
CASSGSQPQHF
TGTGCCAGCAGCGGGAGTCAGCCCCAGCATTTT
>TRBJ2-1|TRBV19|NA|NA
CASSDVRERGLEQFF
TGTGCCAGTAGTGATGTGAGGGAAAGAGGGTTGGAGCAGTTCTTC
>TRBJ2-7|TRBV29-1|NA|NA
CSVESNIHEQYF
TGCAGCGTTGAGTCGAATATCCACGAGCAGTACTTC
>TRBJ2-5|TRBV4-1|NA|NA
CASSQVAGQETQYF
TGCGCCAGCAGCCAAGTAGCAGGACAAGAGACCCAGTACTTC
>TRBJ2-1|TRBV5-1|NA|TRBD1
CASSSQRGQGRYNEQFF
TGCGCCAGCAGCTCCCAGCGGGGACAGGGGCGGTACAATGAGCAGTTCTTC
>TRBJ2-3|TRBV18|NA|TRBD1
CASSHNRGDTDTQYF
TGTGCCAGCTCACATAACAGGGGTGACACAGATACGCAGTATTTT
>TRBJ1-5|TRBV2|NA|NA
CASSDGNSNQPQHF
TGTGCCAGCAGTGACGGGAATAGCAATCAGCCCCAGCATTTT
>TRBJ2-2|TRBV5-1|NA|NA
CASSYMGTGELFF
TGCGCCAGCAGCTATATGGGGACCGGGGAGCTGTTTTTT
>TRBJ2-1|TRBV7-2|once|TRBD2
CASSPLGTSGIDEQFF
TGTGCCAGCAGCCCGCTTGGGACTAGCGGGATTGATGAGCAGTTCTTC
>TRBJ2-5|TRBV6-5|NA|NA
CASNLQGVETQYF
TGTGCCAGCAACTTACAGGGTGTAGAGACCCAGTACTTC
>TRBJ1-1|TRBV28|NA|NA
CASSFLAGGTEAFF
TGTGCCAGCAGTTTCTTAGCGGGTGGCACTGAAGCTTTCTTT
>TRBJ2-7|TRBV24-1|NA|NA
CATSVLYEQYF
TGTGCCACCAGTGTCCTCTACGAGCAGTACTTC
>TRBJ1-1|TRBV6-1|NA|NA
CASSEVGAGSIAEAFF
TGTGCCAGCAGTGAAGTCGGTGCCGGATCTATCGCTGAAGCTTTCTTT
>TRBJ2-5|TRBV29-1|few|TRBD2
CSVGLAGLGETQYF
TGCAGCGTAGGCCTAGCGGGTCTGGGTGAGACCCAGTACTTC
>TRBJ2-7|TRBV18|NA|NA
CASSPGATSEQYF
TGTGCCAGCTCACCAGGGGCCACGAGTGAGCAGTACTTC
>TRBJ2-5|TRBV27|NA|NA
CATNDRRNNQETQYF
TGTGCCACCAACGACCGTAGGAACAACCAAGAGACCCAGTACTTC
>TRBJ2-1|TRBV6-2/TRBV6-3|once|NA
CASSPGYNEQFF
TGTGCCAGCAGCCCCGGCTACAATGAGCAGTTCTTC
>TRBJ1-2|TRBV27|NA|TRBD1
CASSPLPGQGKPGYTF
TGTGCCAGCAGCCCTCTCCCGGGACAGGGAAAGCCTGGCTACACCTTC